This TCR beta chain originates from a study of T cell repertoires in cytomegalovirus infection. Across the study: Carrying CMV and the relevant HLA type showed in public TCR beta signatures.

Study outcomes and limitations: Public TCR beta family frequency separated CMV-and-HLA carriers, including in an independent cohort.

A few counts support this clonotype. As yet, its antigen is unknown. The germline CDR1 and CDR2 sequences are SGHVS and FNYEAQ. V shed 3 bases, J shed 0 bases, and the junction held 12 bases outside the gene matches. The CDR3 sequence is 18 residues long. In TCRdb, the reads were re-called with MiXCR into one record per CDR3 protein. The sample includes approximately 600,000 distinct CDR3 sequences, around 40% of them seen just once. Sequenced here: cultured PBMCs, sampled from culture after CMV antigen stimulation. This clonotype originated in a human donor in good health (CMV status not recorded). Some clones in this sample may be carry-over from other donors' samples. The chain combines TRBV7-6 with TRBJ2-3; 7 bases map to TRBD2. The CDR3 is CASSFPRGGRGSTDTQYF. In nucleotides, the CDR3 is TGTGCCAGCAGCTTCCCACGCGGGGGTCGCGGAAGCACAGATACGCAGTATTTT.